This T cell receptor (beta chain) came from a study of long-term antiretroviral therapy in people with HIV. Version v3.0 of the immunoSEQ assay was performed at survey level. Data came from immunoSEQ multiplex PCR; TCRdb stores just in-frame clones and leaves some out. The table lists 9,500 to 11,000 clones, roughly four fifths of them singletons, with 18% in the top ten. The CDR3 has 14 residues. The germline gives CDR1 MNHEY, CDR2 SMNVEV (reference sequence). V dropped 4 bases and J dropped 1 base, with 8 bases sitting between them. This chain links TRBV27 with TRBJ1-5; D remains ambiguous. This specimen was unsorted PBMCs, taken 1.8 years after starting antiretroviral therapy. The source is a man in his forties or fifties with HIV. This CDR3 is CASSSGGSNQPQHF. The CDR3, as DNA: TGTGCCAGCAGTTCCGGTGGGAGCAATCAGCCCCAGCATTTT.